The 9 T cell receptor beta chains presented below share a single source sample, sequenced in a study of CD4 T cells in relation to SARS-CoV-2 and coronaviruses (dated by TCRdb to about 2021). Library preparation used the immunoSEQ multiplex PCR assay. TCRdb obtained this table from immuneACCESS and retained in-frame rearrangements with V and J assigned. These tables miss some clones; where compared with another copy, unresolved V genes account for less than half of the shortfall, and the remainder is unexplained. Recorded for this sample are 65,000 or so clones; approximately 94% of them occurred a single time. The leading ten clones occupy 0.13% to 0.15% of the sample. CD4+ T cells from unexposed donors were collected before the COVID-19 pandemic (2011-2018). The sequenced sample was naive CD4+ T cells from PBMCs. The cell subset or site tag for this specimen amounts to: naive CD4+ T cells isolated by negative enrichment. Receptors originate from a human donor in good health.

J is TRBJ1-5 and V is TRBV6-1, with D perhaps matching TRBD1 (5 bases). CDR3 length: 14 residues. Germline V gives CDR1 MNHNS, CDR2 SASEGT. V was pared by 3 bases and J by 7 bases, with 13 bases between. DNA for the CDR3: TGTGCCAGCAGTGAGTTTGGGGGTGGGCAGCCCCAGCATTTT. It encodes CASSEFGGGQPQHF.

CDR3 DNA sequence: TGTGCCAGCAGCCTCGGGACAGTAATCACTGAAGCTTTCTTT. It yields the protein CASSLGTVITEAFF. The gene calls are TRBV3-1 (or the pseudogene TRBV3-2) and TRBJ1-1; 7 nucleotides agree with TRBD1. CDR3 length equals 14 residues. V lost 4 bases and J lost 4; bases outside the gene matches: 6. Germline values: CDR1 LGHDT, CDR2 YNNKEL (reference sequence).

This chain links TRBV7-2 with TRBJ2-1; the D gene is possibly TRBD2 (6 bases). Germline loops: CDR1 SGHTA, CDR2 FQGNSA. V lost 0 bases and J 4 bases, leaving 16 bases between the germline ends. CDR3 size: 17 residues. The DNA of the CDR3 is TGTGCCAGCAGCTTAGCGCATGGCGGGATCGCTTACAATGAGCAGTTCTTC. This encodes CASSLAHGGIAYNEQFF.

J is TRBJ2-3 and V is TRBV5-1; 11 nucleotides agree with TRBD2. Looked up from germline, CDR1 is SGHRS and CDR2 is YFSETQ. V was pared by 4 bases and J by 3 bases, with 7 bases of the junction left unmatched. The CDR3 has 16 residues. CDR3 loop: CASSLLAGGGTDTQYF. The CDR3, as DNA: TGCGCCAGCAGCCTCCTAGCGGGAGGTGGGACAGATACGCAGTATTTT.

V usage is TRBV24-1 and J usage is TRBJ1-5; D perhaps matches TRBD1 (5 bases). Between the trimmed V and J ends, which lost 2 bases and 3 bases, there was a span of 7 bases. Germline V lookup: CDR1 KGHDR, CDR2 SFDVKD. This CDR3 is 14 amino acids long. CDR3 protein: CATSDSTANQPQHF. As DNA, the CDR3 is TGTGCCACCAGTGATTCGACAGCCAATCAGCCCCAGCATTTT.

The chain links TRBV9 to TRBJ2-3, with D unclear. Per the germline V gene, CDR1 is SGDLS and CDR2 is YYNGEE. V lost 0 bases to trimming and J lost 4 bases, with 12 bases between them. This CDR3 is built from 15 residues. The CDR3 DNA sequence: TGTGCCAGCAGCGTAGATATGGGGTTTCCAGATACGCAGTATTTT. This translates into CASSVDMGFPDTQYF.

This chain uses TRBV6-4 with TRBJ2-3; D may be TRBD1 (5 bases). The germline V gene has CDR1 MRHNA and CDR2 SNTAGT. The CDR3 totals 13 residues. V lost 3 bases and J lost 2, with 6 bases in between. This CDR3 reads CASSEQDTDTQYF. CDR3 DNA: TGTGCCAGCAGTGAACAGGACACAGATACGCAGTATTTT.

This chain joins TRBV10-3 and TRBJ1-4; no clear D gene. This CDR3 region has 14 residues. V was clipped by 5 bases and J by 5 bases, with 12 bases between them. Germline V gives CDR1 ENHRY, CDR2 SYGVKD. CDR3 sequence: CAISPGPRNEKLFF. DNA of the CDR3: TGTGCCATCAGTCCCGGGCCACGAAATGAAAAACTGTTTTTT.

This clone has a single count. The V call is TRBV28, the J call TRBJ1-1, with 10 bases that match TRBD1. After removal of 4 bases from V and 5 bases from J, the junction contained 7 bases not matched to a gene. The CDR3 has 15 residues. Germline V CDR1 and CDR2: MDHEN, SYDVKM. CDR3: CASSSAGTGETEAFF. The CDR3 coding sequence is TGTGCCAGCAGTTCCGCCGGGACAGGGGAGACTGAAGCTTTCTTT.